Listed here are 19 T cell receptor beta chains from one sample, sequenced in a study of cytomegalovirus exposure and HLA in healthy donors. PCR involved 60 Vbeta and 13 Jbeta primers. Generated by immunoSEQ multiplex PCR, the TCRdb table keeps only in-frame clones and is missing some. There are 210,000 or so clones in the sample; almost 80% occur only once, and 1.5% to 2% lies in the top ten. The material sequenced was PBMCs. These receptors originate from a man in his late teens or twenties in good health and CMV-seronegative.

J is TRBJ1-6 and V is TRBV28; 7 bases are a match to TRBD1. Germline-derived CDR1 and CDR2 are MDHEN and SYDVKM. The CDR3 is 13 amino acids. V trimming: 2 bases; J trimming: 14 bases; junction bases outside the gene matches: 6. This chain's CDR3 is CASSLEHRGSLHF. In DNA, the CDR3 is TGTGCCAGCAGTTTAGAGCACAGGGGATCCCTCCACTTT.

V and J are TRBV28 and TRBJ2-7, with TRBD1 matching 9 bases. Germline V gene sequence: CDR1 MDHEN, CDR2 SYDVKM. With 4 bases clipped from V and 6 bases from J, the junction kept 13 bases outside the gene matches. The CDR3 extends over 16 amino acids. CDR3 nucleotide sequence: TGTGCCAGCAGTTCCACTCCTGGACAGGGGCGTCTCGAGCAGTACTTC. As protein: CASSSTPGQGRLEQYF.

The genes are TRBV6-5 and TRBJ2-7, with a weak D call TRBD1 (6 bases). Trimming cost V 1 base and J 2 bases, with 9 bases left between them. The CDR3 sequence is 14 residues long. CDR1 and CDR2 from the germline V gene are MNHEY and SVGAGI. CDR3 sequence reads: CASSYFPGAYEQYF. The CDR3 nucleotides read TGTGCCAGCAGTTACTTCCCAGGGGCCTACGAGCAGTACTTC.

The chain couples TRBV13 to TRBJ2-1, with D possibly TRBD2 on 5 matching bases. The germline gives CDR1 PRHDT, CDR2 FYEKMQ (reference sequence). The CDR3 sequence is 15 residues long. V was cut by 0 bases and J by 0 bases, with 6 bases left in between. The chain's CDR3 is CASSLGGSSYNEQFF. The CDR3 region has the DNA TGTGCCAGCAGCTTAGGGGGGAGCTCCTACAATGAGCAGTTCTTC.

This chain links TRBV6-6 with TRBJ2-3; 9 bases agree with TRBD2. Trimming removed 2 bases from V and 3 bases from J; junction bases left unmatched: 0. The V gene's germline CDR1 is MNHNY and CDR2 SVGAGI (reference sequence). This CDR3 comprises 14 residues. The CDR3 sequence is CASSYLAGTDTQYF. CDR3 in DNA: TGTGCCAGCAGTTACCTAGCGGGAACAGATACGCAGTATTTT.

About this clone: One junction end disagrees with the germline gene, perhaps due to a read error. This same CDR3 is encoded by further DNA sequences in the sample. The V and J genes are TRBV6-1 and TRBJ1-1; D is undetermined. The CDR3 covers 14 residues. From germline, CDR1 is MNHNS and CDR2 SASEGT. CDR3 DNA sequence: TGTGCCAGCAGCGAAGCTGGCGGAAACACTGAAGCTTTCTTT. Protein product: CASSEAGGNTEAFF.

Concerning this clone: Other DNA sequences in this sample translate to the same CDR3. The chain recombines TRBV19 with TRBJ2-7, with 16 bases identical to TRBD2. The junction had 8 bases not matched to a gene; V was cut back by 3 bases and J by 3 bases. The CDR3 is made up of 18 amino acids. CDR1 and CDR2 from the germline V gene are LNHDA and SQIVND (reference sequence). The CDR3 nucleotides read TGTGCCAGTAGTATTGGTATGGGACTAGCGGGAGGGAACTACGAGCAGTACTTC. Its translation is CASSIGMGLAGGNYEQYF.

In DNA form, the CDR3 reads TGCGCCAGCAGCTTGTCTATGCGCTCTAACACTGAAGCTTTCTTT. This gives the protein CASSLSMRSNTEAFF. V usage is TRBV5-1 and J usage is TRBJ1-1; unclear D gene. CDR3 length equals 15 residues. The V gene lost 1 base and the J gene lost 2 bases, with 12 bases spanning the gap. CDR1 SGHRS and CDR2 YFSETQ come from the germline V gene. The whole variable domain, remainder taken from reference TRBV5-1 and TRBJ1-1, is KAGVTQTPRYLIKTRGQQVTLSCSPISGHRSVSWYQQTPGQGLQFLFEYFSETQRNKGNFPGRFSGRQFSNSRSEMNVSTLELGDSALYLCASSLSMRSNTEAFFGQGTRLTVV.

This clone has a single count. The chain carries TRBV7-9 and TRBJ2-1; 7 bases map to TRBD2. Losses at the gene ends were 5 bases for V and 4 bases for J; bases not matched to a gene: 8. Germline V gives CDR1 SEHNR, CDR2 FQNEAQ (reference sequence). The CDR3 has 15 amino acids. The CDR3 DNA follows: TGTGCCAGCAGCCCCGGACTAGGAGGTTACAATGAGCAGTTCTTC. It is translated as CASSPGLGGYNEQFF.

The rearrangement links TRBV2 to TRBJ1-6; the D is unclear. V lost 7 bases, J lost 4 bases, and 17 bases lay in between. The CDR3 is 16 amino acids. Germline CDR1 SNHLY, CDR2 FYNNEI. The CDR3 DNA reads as TGTGCCAGCATCTACGCCGCGGGTCGATATAATTCACCCCTCCACTTT. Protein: CASIYAAGRYNSPLHF. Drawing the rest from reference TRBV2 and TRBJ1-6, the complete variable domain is EPEVTQTPSHQVTQMGQEVILRCVPISNHLYFYWYRQILGQKVEFLVSFYNNEISEKSEIFDDQFSVERPDGSNFTLKIRSTKLEDSAMYFCASIYAAGRYNSPLHFGNGTRLTVT.

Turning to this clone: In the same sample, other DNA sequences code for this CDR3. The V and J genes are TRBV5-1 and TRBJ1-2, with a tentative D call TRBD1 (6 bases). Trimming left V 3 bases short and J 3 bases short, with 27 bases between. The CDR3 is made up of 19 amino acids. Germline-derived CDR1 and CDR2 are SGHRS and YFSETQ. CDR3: CASSSFGTGGAPADYGYTF. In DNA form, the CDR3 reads TGCGCCAGCAGCTCTTTTGGGACGGGGGGCGCGCCCGCGGACTATGGCTACACCTTC.

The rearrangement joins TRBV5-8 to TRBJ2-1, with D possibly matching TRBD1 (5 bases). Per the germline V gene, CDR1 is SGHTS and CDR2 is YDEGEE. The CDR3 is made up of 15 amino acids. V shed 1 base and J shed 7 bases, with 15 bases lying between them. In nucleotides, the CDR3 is TGTGCCAGCAGCTTGTTAGGGCAGGGTTGGAATGAGCAGTTCTTC. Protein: CASSLLGQGWNEQFF.

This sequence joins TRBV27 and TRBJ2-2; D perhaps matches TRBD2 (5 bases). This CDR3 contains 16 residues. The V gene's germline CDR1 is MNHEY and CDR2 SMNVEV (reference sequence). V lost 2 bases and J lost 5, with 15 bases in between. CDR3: CASSLGPSWETGELFF. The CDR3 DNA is TGTGCCAGCAGTTTAGGGCCTAGCTGGGAGACCGGGGAGCTGTTTTTT.

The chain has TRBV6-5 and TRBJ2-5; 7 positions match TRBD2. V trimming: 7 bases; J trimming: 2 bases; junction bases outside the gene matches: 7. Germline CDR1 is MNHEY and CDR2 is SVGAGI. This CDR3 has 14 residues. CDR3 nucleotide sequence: TGTGCCAGCATCGGCGGGAGCCGGCAAGAGACCCAGTACTTC. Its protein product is CASIGGSRQETQYF.

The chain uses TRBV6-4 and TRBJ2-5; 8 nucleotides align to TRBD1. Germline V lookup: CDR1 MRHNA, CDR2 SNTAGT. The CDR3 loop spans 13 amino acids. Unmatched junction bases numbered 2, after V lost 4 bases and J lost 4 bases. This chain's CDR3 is CASSVTGGETQYF. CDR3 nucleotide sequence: TGTGCCAGCAGTGTAACAGGGGGAGAGACCCAGTACTTC.

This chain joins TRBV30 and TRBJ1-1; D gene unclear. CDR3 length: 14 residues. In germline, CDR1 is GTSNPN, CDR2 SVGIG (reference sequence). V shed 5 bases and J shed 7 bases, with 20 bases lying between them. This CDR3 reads CAWGHLRIRGEAFF. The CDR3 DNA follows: TGTGCCTGGGGCCACCTCAGGATACGGGGTGAAGCTTTCTTT.

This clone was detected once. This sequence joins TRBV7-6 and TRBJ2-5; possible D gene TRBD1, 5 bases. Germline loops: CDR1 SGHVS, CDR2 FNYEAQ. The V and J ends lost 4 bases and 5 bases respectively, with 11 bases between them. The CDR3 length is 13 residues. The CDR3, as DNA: TGTGCCAGCAGCTCCTCAGGGTTGGAGACCCAGTACTTC. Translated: CASSSSGLETQYF.

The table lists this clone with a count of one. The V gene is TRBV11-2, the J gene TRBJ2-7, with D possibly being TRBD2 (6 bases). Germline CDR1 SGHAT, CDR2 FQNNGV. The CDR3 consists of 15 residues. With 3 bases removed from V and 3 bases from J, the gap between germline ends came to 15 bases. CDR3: CASSFVRRRGYEQYF. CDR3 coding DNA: TGTGCCAGCAGCTTTGTAAGACGGCGGGGCTACGAGCAGTACTTC. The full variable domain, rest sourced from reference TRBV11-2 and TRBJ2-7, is EAGVAQSPRYKIIEKRQSVAFWCNPISGHATLYWYQQILGQGPKLLIQFQNNGVVDDSQLPKDRFSAERLKGVDSTLKIQPAKLEDSAVYLCASSFVRRRGYEQYFGPGTRLTVT.

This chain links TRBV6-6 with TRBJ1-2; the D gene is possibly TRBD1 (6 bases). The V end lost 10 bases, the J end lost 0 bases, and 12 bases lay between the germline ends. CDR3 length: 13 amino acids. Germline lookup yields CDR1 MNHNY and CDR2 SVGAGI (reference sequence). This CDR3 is CANSGHSNYGYTF. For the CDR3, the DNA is TGTGCCAACTCGGGACACTCTAACTATGGCTACACCTTC.